This T cell receptor beta chain was captured in a study of control samples from healthy donors and cancer patients. This CDR3 spans 17 amino acids. Germline V gene data show CDR1 as SGHVS and CDR2 as FNYEAQ. J gave up 4 bases and V 3 bases, and 7 bases lay outside the gene matches. Clones were sequenced by immunoSEQ multiplex PCR, and TCRdb holds only the in-frame ones, with some missing. The repertoire includes about 130,000 clones, approximately 90% of them detected once, and roughly 8.7% sits in the top ten. The clonotype comes from a man between 18 and 29 years old in good health. V and J are TRBV7-6 and TRBJ2-2; 11 bases agree with TRBD2. The source material was blood. The CDR3 coding sequence is TGTGCCAGCAGCTTGACTAGCGGGGTCCTGTCCACCGGGGAGCTGTTTTTT. This translates into CASSLTSGVLSTGELFF.